Below, 25 T cell receptor beta chains from the same sample are listed, as sequenced in a study of cytomegalovirus exposure and HLA in healthy donors. Primers: 60 Vbeta forward and 13 Jbeta reverse. Using immunoSEQ multiplex PCR, the repertoire was profiled, and TCRdb retains in-frame clones only, with some absent. Seen here are 120,000 to 150,000 clones, roughly 80% observed once, and the top ten hold approximately 13%. The material sequenced was PBMCs. The receptors shown here come from a man between 35 and 55 years old in good health and CMV-seropositive.

This chain joins TRBV2 and TRBJ2-5; TRBD2 matches at 10 bases. Per germline, CDR1 SNHLY and CDR2 FYNNEI. The CDR3 is 15 residues long. V trimming: 4 bases; J trimming: 4 bases; junction bases outside the gene matches: 6. CDR3 DNA: TGTGCCAGCAGTGGTCTAGCGGGAGTCAGAGAGACCCAGTACTTC. Amino acids: CASSGLAGVRETQYF.

V is TRBV21-1 and J is TRBJ1-2; the D segment call TRBD1 is taken from the table without a DNA check. TRBV21-1 is a recognized pseudogene. The CDR3 extends over 16 amino acids. This CDR3 reads CASSKRDSPGNYGYTF. The CDR3 region has the DNA TGTGCCAGCAGCAAACGGGACAGCCCGGGTAACTATGGCTACACCTTC.

The rearrangement uses TRBV10-3 and TRBJ1-6, with D tentatively TRBD1 (6 bases). This CDR3 is built from 14 residues. Trimming left V 5 bases short and J 5 bases short, with 10 bases between. Germline V gene data show CDR1 as ENHRY and CDR2 as SYGVKD. The CDR3 region has the DNA TGTGCCATCAGTTCCGGGACAAATAATTCACCCCTCCACTTT. Translating it yields CAISSGTNNSPLHF.

There are a few counts of this clone. CDR3 sequence reads: CASSTTGSDEKLFF. The CDR3 DNA reads TGTGCCAGCAGTACGACAGGCTCGGATGAAAAACTGTTTTTT. V is TRBV2 and J is TRBJ1-4; possible D gene TRBD1, 6 bases. Germline V gives CDR1 SNHLY, CDR2 FYNNEI. Deletions cut 5 bases from V and 6 bases from J, with 13 bases between. The CDR3 has 14 amino acids.

The V gene is TRBV28, the J gene TRBJ1-2; D not certain. The CDR3 consists of 16 residues. Germline loops: CDR1 MDHEN, CDR2 SYDVKM. Trimming took off 4 bases at V and 4 bases at J, with 19 bases between the two ends. This CDR3 is CASSSDSQIGGYGYTF. In DNA, the CDR3 is TGTGCCAGCAGTTCTGACTCCCAAATAGGAGGCTATGGCTACACCTTC.

The chain joins TRBV5-4 to TRBJ2-7; the match to TRBD2 covers 10 bases. Germline CDR1 and CDR2: SGHNT and YYREEE (reference sequence). The CDR3 has 17 residues. Trimming removed 1 base from V and 3 bases from J; junction bases left unmatched: 10. For the CDR3, the DNA is TGTGCCAGCAGCTTGACTAAAGCGGGAGGGCTTTTCTACGAGCAGTACTTC. This encodes CASSLTKAGGLFYEQYF.

This sequence joins TRBV2 and TRBJ2-7, with a tentative D call TRBD1 (6 bases). V was cut by 8 bases and J by 2 bases, with 16 bases left in between. This CDR3 is 14 amino acids long. Germline CDR1 and CDR2: SNHLY and FYNNEI. This CDR3 is CASATGTPPYEQYF. The CDR3 DNA reads TGTGCCAGCGCAACCGGGACACCTCCCTACGAGCAGTACTTC.

The chain has TRBV19 and TRBJ2-7; 9 bases are shared with TRBD1. The CDR3 is made up of 14 amino acids. Germline assignment: CDR1 LNHDA and CDR2 SQIVND (reference sequence). The trim removed 4 bases at V and 3 bases at J, leaving 4 bases unmatched. CDR3 nucleotide sequence: TGTGCCAGTAGTACCGGGACAGGGCTCTACGAGCAGTACTTC. Translation gives CASSTGTGLYEQYF.

To note about this clone: At one end the junction does not follow the germline gene, possibly because of a read error. This chain links TRBV5-6 with TRBJ2-6; D is possibly TRBD1 (5 bases). The CDR3 covers 17 residues. From germline, CDR1 is SGHDT and CDR2 YYEEEE. The CDR3 DNA reads as TGTGCCAGCAGCTTGGTAAAAACGGGTTCTGGGGCCAACGGCCTGACTTTC. Its protein is CASSLVKTGSGANGLTF.

The chain has TRBV4-1 and TRBJ2-7; perhaps TRBD1 as D (7 bases). V shed 3 bases and J shed 0 bases, with 12 bases lying between them. This CDR3 contains 15 residues. CDR1 and CDR2 (germline): MGHRA, YSYEKL. The CDR3 DNA follows: TGCGCCAGCAGCCAGGAGGGACAGCTCTCCTACGAGCAGTACTTC. This gives the protein CASSQEGQLSYEQYF.

The V call is TRBV18, the J call TRBJ2-7; TRBD1 matches at 7 bases. Germline values: CDR1 KGHSH, CDR2 LQKENI. Trimming took 0 bases from V and 5 from J; bases not matched to a gene: 4. CDR3 length equals 14 residues. In DNA form, the CDR3 reads TGTGCCAGCTCACCACCGCCAGGGGGAGACGAGCAGTACTTC. It translates to CASSPPPGGDEQYF.

V gene TRBV7-2 combines with J gene TRBJ1-1; 8 bases agree with TRBD1. V gave up 3 bases and J gave up 3 bases; unmatched junction bases: 3. Germline CDR1 reads SGHTA; CDR2 reads FQGNSA. This CDR3 has 14 amino acids. This chain's CDR3 is CASSFPGGYTEAFF. The CDR3 DNA is TGTGCCAGCAGCTTCCCAGGGGGCTACACTGAAGCTTTCTTT.

As concerns this clone: The same CDR3 arises from other DNA sequences in this sample as well. V and J are TRBV2 and TRBJ1-1; no clear D gene. Germline assignment: CDR1 SNHLY and CDR2 FYNNEI. The CDR3 spans 15 residues. The V and J ends lost 4 bases and 0 bases respectively, with 12 bases between them. CDR3 residues: CASSGGVGVNTEAFF. CDR3 sequence (DNA): TGTGCCAGCAGTGGCGGGGTCGGGGTGAACACTGAAGCTTTCTTT. Full variable domain (outside the CDR3, taken from reference TRBV2 and TRBJ1-1): EPEVTQTPSHQVTQMGQEVILRCVPISNHLYFYWYRQILGQKVEFLVSFYNNEISEKSEIFDDQFSVERPDGSNFTLKIRSTKLEDSAMYFCASSGGVGVNTEAFFGQGTRLTVV.

The chain employs TRBV28 and TRBJ2-2; no reliable D call. V dropped 4 bases and J dropped 4 bases, with 13 bases sitting between them. CDR1 and CDR2 (germline): MDHEN, SYDVKM. This CDR3 has 15 residues. DNA of the CDR3: TGTGCCAGCAGTTACCCCGGTCGTGGCACCGGGGAGCTGTTTTTT. Amino acid sequence: CASSYPGRGTGELFF.

This rearrangement joins TRBV6-1 to TRBJ1-5, with D perhaps TRBD1 (5 bases). The CDR3 contains 13 residues. The V end lost 7 bases, the J end lost 2 bases, and 9 bases lay between the germline ends. Looked up from germline, CDR1 is MNHNS and CDR2 is SASEGT. The CDR3 sequence: CASNRLGNQPQHF. CDR3 nucleotide sequence: TGTGCCAGCAACAGGCTAGGCAATCAGCCCCAGCATTTT.

The chain carries TRBV6-5 and TRBJ1-1; D remains unclear. Germline-derived CDR1 and CDR2 are MNHEY and SVGAGI. The length of the CDR3 is 13 residues. The V end lost 10 bases, the J end lost 0 bases, and 12 bases lay between the germline ends. CDR3 loop: CATSDTVNTEAFF. CDR3 in DNA: TGTGCCACCTCCGACACCGTGAACACTGAAGCTTTCTTT.

CDR3 in amino acids: CSARLAWDGELFF. The CDR3 bases are TGCAGCGCCCGACTAGCTTGGGACGGGGAGCTGTTTTTT. The genes are TRBV29-1 and TRBJ2-2; TRBD2 aligns across 7 bases. CDR1 and CDR2 from the germline V gene are SQVTM and ANQGSEA. V dropped 7 bases and J dropped 7; count of bases not matched to a gene: 9. The CDR3 runs to 13 residues.

This clone was observed a handful of times. The genes are TRBV5-1 and TRBJ2-2; perhaps TRBD2 as D (6 bases). Trimming removed 4 bases at V and 4 bases at J, with 14 bases between. The CDR3 runs 15 residues. Germline V gene sequence: CDR1 SGHRS, CDR2 YFSETQ. The CDR3 here is CASSPGGGPTGELFF. CDR3 coding DNA: TGCGCCAGCAGCCCCGGAGGAGGGCCCACCGGGGAGCTGTTTTTT.

V gene TRBV7-2 combines with J gene TRBJ2-2, with a possible D match to TRBD1 (6 bases). The CDR3 spans 16 residues. Germline loops: CDR1 SGHTA, CDR2 FQGNSA. Between the trimmed V and J ends, which lost 1 base and 8 bases, there was a span of 17 bases. The CDR3 DNA follows: TGTGCCAGCAGCTTAGTAAGGACAGCCACCAGTGGGGAGCTGTTTTTT. It is translated as CASSLVRTATSGELFF.

This chain joins TRBV30 and TRBJ1-5; D is ambiguous. V was clipped by 0 bases and J by 7 bases, with 10 bases between them. In germline, CDR1 is GTSNPN, CDR2 SVGIG (reference sequence). The CDR3 is made up of 13 amino acids. CDR3 nucleotides: TGTGCCTGGAGTGTACGCGGTAACCAGCCCCAGCATTTT. It yields the protein CAWSVRGNQPQHF.

The chain has TRBV7-9 and TRBJ2-1, with a tentative D call TRBD2 (6 bases). From germline, CDR1 is SEHNR and CDR2 FQNEAQ (reference sequence). V dropped 2 bases and J dropped 0 bases, with 17 bases sitting between them. This CDR3 comprises 18 residues. CDR3 nucleotides: TGTGCCAGCAGCTTACCGGGACTTAAATTAACCTCCTACAATGAGCAGTTCTTC. Protein: CASSLPGLKLTSYNEQFF.

This chain links TRBV11-2 with TRBJ2-1, with 7 bases matching TRBD2. Germline V gene lookup returns CDR1 SGHAT and CDR2 FQNNGV. The CDR3 contains 16 residues. Losses at the gene ends were 2 bases for V and 0 bases for J; bases not matched to a gene: 4. The CDR3 loop reads CASSLLRTSSYNEQFF. In DNA, the CDR3 is TGTGCCAGCAGCTTATTGAGGACTAGCTCCTACAATGAGCAGTTCTTC.

This clone has just one count. The chain recombines TRBV4-2 with TRBJ1-5, with a possible D match to TRBD1 (5 bases). Germline CDR1 LGHNA, CDR2 YNFKEQ. Trimming took 3 bases from V and 0 from J, leaving 18 bases between them. The CDR3 is made up of 18 amino acids. The CDR3 DNA follows: TGTGCCAGCAGCCATGAAGGGGTTACGGGTTATAGCAATCAGCCCCAGCATTTT. Translation gives CASSHEGVTGYSNQPQHF.

The chain has TRBV13 and TRBJ2-2, with TRBD2 matching over 8 bases. The CDR3 covers 16 residues. V lost 5 bases to trimming and J lost 6 bases; unmatched junction nucleotides: 11. Germline V gives CDR1 PRHDT, CDR2 FYEKMQ (reference sequence). The CDR3 spells CASSPEGLGDPGELFF. The CDR3 region has the DNA TGTGCCAGCAGCCCAGAGGGACTAGGAGACCCCGGGGAGCTGTTTTTT.

This chain joins TRBV15 and TRBJ1-1; D remains unclear. V dropped 8 bases and J dropped 1 base, with 14 bases sitting between them. Germline V gene data show CDR1 as LNHNV and CDR2 as YYDKDF (reference sequence). This CDR3 spans 14 amino acids. The CDR3 is CATYPGGPNTEAFF. Written as DNA, the CDR3 is TGTGCCACCTATCCGGGAGGGCCGAACACTGAAGCTTTCTTT.